The 9 T cell receptor beta chains reported below all come from one sample, sequenced in a study of cytomegalovirus exposure and HLA in healthy donors. Primers included in the PCR were 60 Vbeta and 13 Jbeta primers. Sequencing was performed with immunoSEQ multiplex PCR; in TCRdb, only in-frame clones are kept and a portion is missing. Of more than 90,000 clones in the sample, 65% to 80% were seen once. Sample: PBMCs. Receptors originate from a man aged 35 to 55 in good health and CMV-seropositive.

The CDR3 DNA reads as TGCGCCAGCAGCCCAGGGACTAGCGGGAATTGGCAAGAGACCCAGTACTTC. It is translated as CASSPGTSGNWQETQYF. The chain couples TRBV4-3 to TRBJ2-5; 13 bases agree with TRBD2. J was trimmed by 2 bases and V by 4 bases; bases with no gene match: 7. The germline V gene has CDR1 LGHNA and CDR2 YSLEER. This CDR3 is built from 17 residues.

V usage is TRBV2 and J usage is TRBJ2-4, with a possible D match to TRBD1 (6 bases). V gave up 1 base and J gave up 0 bases, with 16 bases separating them. Germline V gives CDR1 SNHLY, CDR2 FYNNEI. CDR3 length: 18 amino acids. The CDR3 spells CASSEVGAGTLAKNIQYF. The CDR3 DNA reads TGTGCCAGCAGTGAAGTGGGGGCAGGGACGCTAGCCAAAAACATTCAGTACTTC.

The chain uses TRBV7-9 and TRBJ2-2, with D possibly matching TRBD2 (7 bases). The CDR3 is 16 residues long. Trimming shortened V by 7 bases and J by 2 bases, and 17 bases separated the two germline ends. The germline V gene has CDR1 SEHNR and CDR2 FQNEAQ (reference sequence). CDR3: CASTRPGGANTGELFF. Here the CDR3 DNA reads TGTGCCAGCACGCGACCTGGGGGGGCCAACACCGGGGAGCTGTTTTTT.

This chain links TRBV5-1 with TRBJ2-7; D is perhaps TRBD1 (6 bases). Germline CDR1 is SGHRS and CDR2 is YFSETQ. Trimming took 0 bases from V and 0 from J, leaving 10 bases between them. The CDR3 sequence is 15 residues long. CDR3: CASSLGAGDSYEQYF. The CDR3 nucleotides are TGCGCCAGCAGCTTGGGAGCAGGGGACTCCTACGAGCAGTACTTC.

J is TRBJ2-2 and V is TRBV6-5, with a tentative D call TRBD2 (6 bases). Per germline, CDR1 MNHEY and CDR2 SVGAGI. The CDR3 extends over 14 amino acids. Between the trimmed V and J ends, which lost 8 bases and 2 bases, there was a span of 12 bases. The CDR3 loop reads CASRSGLNTGELFF. For the CDR3, the DNA is TGTGCCAGCCGTTCGGGACTCAACACCGGGGAGCTGTTTTTT.

This clone was seen a handful of times. The rearrangement links TRBV5-5 to TRBJ2-7; 10 nucleotides agree with TRBD2. The CDR3 is 16 residues long. Germline V lookup: CDR1 SGHKS, CDR2 YYEKEE (reference sequence). Unmatched junction bases numbered 11, after V lost 4 bases and J lost 4 bases. CDR3: CASSPGGVAGGYEQYF. The CDR3 DNA is TGTGCCAGCAGCCCGGGGGGGGTAGCGGGGGGATACGAGCAGTACTTC.

CDR3 amino acids: CASSSGPVGQYF. In DNA form, the CDR3 reads TGTGCCAGCAGCTCTGGGCCGGTCGGGCAGTACTTC. J is TRBJ2-7 and V is TRBV7-9; D is unresolved. CDR1 and CDR2 (germline): SEHNR, FQNEAQ (reference sequence). The CDR3 contains 12 residues. The V gene lost 4 bases and the J gene lost 9 bases, with 13 bases spanning the gap.

This clone was observed a single time. The genes are TRBV5-1 and TRBJ2-5, with D possibly being TRBD2 (5 bases). From germline, CDR1 is SGHRS and CDR2 YFSETQ. The CDR3 loop spans 15 amino acids. V was trimmed by 0 bases and J by 1 base, leaving 10 bases between them. In DNA form, the CDR3 reads TGCGCCAGCAGCTTGGAGGGCACTAGCCAAGAGACCCAGTACTTC. This gives the protein CASSLEGTSQETQYF.

This sequence joins TRBV5-1 and TRBJ2-2; TRBD1 aligns across 7 bases. Trimming at V came to 6 bases and at J to 2 bases, leaving 7 bases not matched to a gene. Germline loops: CDR1 SGHRS, CDR2 YFSETQ. The CDR3 totals 15 residues. The CDR3 coding sequence is TGCGCCAGCACCGAGACAGGGCTTAACACCGGGGAGCTGTTTTTT. Translation gives CASTETGLNTGELFF. Based on the CDR3 plus reference TRBV5-1 and TRBJ2-2, the full variable domain is KAGVTQTPRYLIKTRGQQVTLSCSPISGHRSVSWYQQTPGQGLQFLFEYFSETQRNKGNFPGRFSGRQFSNSRSEMNVSTLELGDSALYLCASTETGLNTGELFFGEGSRLTVL.